The 8 T cell receptor beta chains given below trace back to one sample, sequenced in a study of blood T cell repertoires in COVID-19. TCRdb's table, derived via immunoSEQ multiplex PCR, lists solely in-frame clones and lacks some. This table has fewer than 250,000 clones, about 80% appearing once. Material for sequencing was PBMCs or T cells enriched from blood (not recorded which). The receptors originated from a woman between 40 and 50 years old who had been exposed to COVID-19.

The chain links TRBV25-1 to TRBJ1-6, with 9 positions matching TRBD1. Germline V CDR1 and CDR2: MGHDK, SYGVNS. The V gene end was trimmed by 6 bases and the J gene end by 1 base; junction bases not matched to a gene: 1. The CDR3 sequence is 15 residues long. In DNA, the CDR3 is TGTGCCAGCAGGGGACAGGGTTCCTATAATTCACCCCTCCACTTT. Translated: CASRGQGSYNSPLHF.

This sequence joins TRBV7-9 and TRBJ1-5, with D perhaps matching TRBD1 (6 bases). V shed 4 bases and J shed 5 bases, with 18 bases lying between them. The CDR3 spans 16 residues. Germline V gives CDR1 SEHNR, CDR2 FQNEAQ (reference sequence). CDR3 sequence reads: CASSSYRAFGDQPQHF. The CDR3 region has the DNA TGTGCCAGCAGCTCATACAGGGCGTTCGGGGATCAGCCCCAGCATTTT.

This rearrangement joins TRBV18 to TRBJ1-2; the D gene is possibly TRBD1 (6 bases). This CDR3 region has 16 residues. Germline CDR1 is KGHSH and CDR2 is LQKENI. The V end was cut by 3 bases, the J end by 2 bases, with 16 bases between. The CDR3 nucleotides read TGTGCCAGCTCACCCTTTGACAGGTCAAGGAACTATGGCTACACCTTC. Protein sequence: CASSPFDRSRNYGYTF.

The chain has TRBV5-4 and TRBJ1-6; possible D gene TRBD1, 5 bases. The CDR3 has 15 residues. Per germline, CDR1 SGHNT and CDR2 YYREEE (reference sequence). With 4 bases removed from V and 7 bases from J, the gap between germline ends came to 15 bases. CDR3 sequence: CASSKDSVGNSPLHF. The CDR3 region has the DNA TGTGCCAGCAGCAAAGACAGTGTAGGGAATTCACCCCTCCACTTT.

This clone was picked up a small number of times. This chain connects TRBV19 to TRBJ2-3; 9 positions match TRBD2. The V segment lost 3 bases and the J segment 1 base; nucleotides outside the gene matches: 5. The CDR3 has 16 residues. Germline-derived CDR1 and CDR2 are LNHDA and SQIVND (reference sequence). The CDR3 is CASSIYPSGGTDTQYF. Here the CDR3 DNA reads TGTGCCAGTAGTATTTATCCTAGCGGGGGCACAGATACGCAGTATTTT.

The V gene is TRBV6-1, the J gene TRBJ1-4; D is unresolved. V gave up 2 bases and J gave up 4 bases, with 11 bases separating them. CDR1 MNHNS and CDR2 SASEGT come from the germline V gene. CDR3 length: 15 amino acids. The CDR3: CASSEFGLLNEKLFF. CDR3 DNA sequence: TGTGCCAGCAGTGAATTTGGGCTCCTTAATGAAAAACTGTTTTTT.

This chain uses TRBV18 with TRBJ1-1; D is possibly TRBD1 (5 bases). The CDR3 is 15 residues long. Germline V gives CDR1 KGHSH, CDR2 LQKENI. V was cut by 3 bases and J by 1 base, with 12 bases left in between. The CDR3: CASSPMRDGNTEAFF. The CDR3 coding sequence is TGTGCCAGCTCACCCATGCGGGACGGGAACACTGAAGCTTTCTTT.

The chain is built from TRBV5-1 and TRBJ1-2; 9 bases line up with TRBD1. CDR1 and CDR2 (germline): SGHRS, YFSETQ. V trimming: 4 bases; J trimming: 6 bases; junction bases outside the gene matches: 7. CDR3 length: 14 amino acids. The CDR3 nucleotides read TGCGCCAGCAGCCTCGGGGACAGGGATCATGGCTACACCTTC. This encodes CASSLGDRDHGYTF.